This T cell receptor beta chain emerged from a study of Graves' ophthalmopathy and Graves' hyperthyroidism. As for the study in general: Blood was drawn at initial diagnosis, before any treatment. Study-level points and caveats: Most expanded clonotypes in thyroid above 0.001 frequency also showed up in blood.

The table lists this clonotype with a count of one. Its antigen is still unknown. Germline V gene data show CDR1 as LNHNV and CDR2 as YYDKDF (reference sequence). V lost 0 bases to trimming and J lost 7 bases, with 4 bases between them. The CDR3 is made up of 12 amino acids. As the template, RNA transcripts were used to amplify TCR beta CDR3 regions. The workflow started with a first-round RT-PCR run with HTBI primers and then moved on to a second-round multiplex PCR. TCRdb redid the calling of the multiplex PCR reads with MiXCR, one entry per CDR3 protein. The table shows more than 40,000 distinct CDR3 sequences, with under 55% occurring only once. Clinicians diagnosed using symptoms, serum thyroxine, TRAb, thyroid ultrasound and orbital computed tomography.

The sequenced sample was peripheral blood. V usage is TRBV15 and J usage is TRBJ1-5; D gene unclear. The TCR sequence derives from an adult man with Graves' ophthalmopathy. The CDR3 sequence: CATSRDRQPQHF. CDR3 bases: TGTGCCACCAGCAGAGATCGCCAGCCCCAGCATTTT.